One sample yielded the 17 T cell receptor beta chains listed below, sequenced in a study of identifying expanded T cells in peripheral blood. The protocol was immunoSEQ multiplex PCR, while the TCRdb copy is restricted to in-frame clones and leaves out a portion. The sample yields around 85,000 clones, over 75% seen once. Sample: blood. The receptors shown here come from a person between 18 and 75 years old in good health.

The chain uses TRBV5-1 and TRBJ2-7, with 7 bases matching TRBD2. The CDR3 is made up of 15 amino acids. Germline lookup yields CDR1 SGHRS and CDR2 YFSETQ. Germline trimming cut 0 bases from V and 1 base from J; bases unmatched to any gene: 4. CDR3 amino acids: CASSLGSSGSYEQYF. The CDR3 DNA sequence: TGCGCCAGCAGCTTGGGGTCTAGCGGATCCTACGAGCAGTACTTC.

This chain joins TRBV4-2 and TRBJ2-1; 11 bases are shared with TRBD2. Losses at the gene ends were 4 bases for V and 8 bases for J; bases not matched to a gene: 13. From germline, CDR1 is LGHNA and CDR2 YNFKEQ. This CDR3 has 17 amino acids. Written as DNA, the CDR3 is TGTGCCAGCAGCCGGACGTCGGGGACTAGCGGAATCCATGAGCAGTTCTTC. It yields the protein CASSRTSGTSGIHEQFF.

The gene calls are TRBV13 and TRBJ2-4; TRBD1 or TRBD2 may be the D gene (7 bases each). V gave up 5 bases and J gave up 3 bases, with 17 bases separating them. CDR1 is PRHDT, CDR2 FYEKMQ, per germline (reference sequence). The CDR3 length is 16 residues. CDR3 DNA sequence: TGTGCCAGCAGCCACCGACAGGGAGGGAGCAAAAACATTCAGTACTTC. Its translation is CASSHRQGGSKNIQYF.

J is TRBJ2-1 and V is TRBV11-2; D perhaps matches TRBD1 (6 bases). CDR1 and CDR2 (germline): SGHAT, FQNNGV. With 1 base removed from V and 0 bases from J, the gap between germline ends came to 13 bases. This CDR3 comprises 17 residues. The CDR3 region is CASSLVGGGLSYNEQFF. DNA of the CDR3: TGTGCCAGCAGCTTAGTGGGTGGGGGCCTCTCCTACAATGAGCAGTTCTTC.

This chain joins TRBV19 and TRBJ1-4; the D gene is possibly TRBD1 (5 bases). The CDR3 loop spans 15 amino acids. The V end lost 5 bases, the J end lost 7 bases, and 17 bases lay between the germline ends. Germline lookup yields CDR1 LNHDA and CDR2 SQIVND (reference sequence). CDR3 amino acids: CASSRGGGMIEKLFF. In DNA form, the CDR3 reads TGTGCCAGTAGTCGGGGTGGGGGGATGATTGAAAAACTGTTTTTT.

The V gene is TRBV4-2, the J gene TRBJ1-5, with D possibly being TRBD1 (5 bases). The CDR3 extends over 15 amino acids. Germline CDR1 reads LGHNA; CDR2 reads YNFKEQ. Trimming stripped 0 bases from V and 9 bases from J, with 15 bases between. The CDR3 nucleotides read TGTGCCAGCAGCCAAGAGGAAGGCAGCGGGGGGCCCCAGCATTTT. It encodes CASSQEEGSGGPQHF.

The chain has TRBV5-5 and TRBJ2-7; D is undetermined. Germline V gives CDR1 SGHKS, CDR2 YYEKEE (reference sequence). The CDR3 runs to 13 residues. The V gene lost 7 bases and the J gene lost 0 bases, with 11 bases spanning the gap. CDR3 region: CASSEQSSYEQYF. In DNA form, the CDR3 reads TGTGCCAGCTCGGAACAGAGCTCCTACGAGCAGTACTTC.

The genes are TRBV7-9 and TRBJ2-1; tentatively, D is TRBD1 or TRBD2 (5 bases each). Germline CDR1 SEHNR, CDR2 FQNEAQ (reference sequence). The CDR3 loop spans 14 amino acids. V was trimmed by 6 bases and J by 7 bases, leaving 16 bases between them. The CDR3 DNA reads as TGTGCCAGCAGGAACGGGGCAGGGATAAATGAGCAGTTCTTC. Translating gives CASRNGAGINEQFF.

The CDR3: CASSKPGLAWNEQFF. CDR3 sequence (DNA): TGTGCCAGCAGCAAACCGGGACTAGCGTGGAATGAGCAGTTCTTC. The genes are TRBV7-2 and TRBJ2-1; 10 bases line up with TRBD2. Germline lookup yields CDR1 SGHTA and CDR2 FQGNSA. V lost 5 bases and J lost 7; bases outside the gene matches: 8. The CDR3 covers 15 residues.

This chain uses TRBV28 with TRBJ1-2; 7 nucleotides agree with TRBD1. Per the germline V gene, CDR1 is MDHEN and CDR2 is SYDVKM. The length of the CDR3 is 16 residues. The V gene end was trimmed by 4 bases and the J gene end by 8 bases; junction bases not matched to a gene: 16. The CDR3 DNA is TGTGCCAGCAGTTCCGGGGGACCCGAGGGGGCGCAGGGCTACACCTTC. Its translation: CASSSGGPEGAQGYTF.

V gene TRBV11-2 combines with J gene TRBJ1-1, with 7 bases aligning to TRBD1. The trim removed 5 bases at V and 1 base at J, leaving 7 bases unmatched. Per the germline V gene, CDR1 is SGHAT and CDR2 is FQNNGV. The CDR3 consists of 15 residues. CDR3 loop: CASSPGTAWNTEAFF. CDR3 sequence (DNA): TGTGCCAGCAGCCCCGGGACAGCTTGGAACACTGAAGCTTTCTTT.

The V and J genes are TRBV30 and TRBJ1-1, with D hard to call. Germline V gene data show CDR1 as GTSNPN and CDR2 as SVGIG (reference sequence). Trimming took 5 bases from V and 11 from J, leaving 15 bases between them. This CDR3 spans 11 amino acids. The CDR3 here is CAWAGPVSAFF. The CDR3 bases are TGTGCCTGGGCGGGCCCCGTCTCGGCTTTCTTT.

J is TRBJ2-5 and V is TRBV7-3; 7 bases match TRBD2. Germline V gives CDR1 SGHTA, CDR2 FQGTGA. The CDR3 length is 13 residues. V was clipped by 5 bases and J by 7 bases; unmatched bases: 7. The CDR3 coding sequence is TGTGCCAGCAGCCCGCAGCGGGATGGGACCCAGTACTTC. It specifies CASSPQRDGTQYF.

The CDR3 DNA reads as TGTGCCAGCAGTTTTGGAGGGCTAGCTAATGAAAAACTGTTTTTT. Translation: CASSFGGLANEKLFF. The J gene is TRBJ1-4, the V gene TRBV27; D gene uncertain. Germline CDR1 reads MNHEY; CDR2 reads SMNVEV (reference sequence). The V and J ends lost 3 bases and 3 bases respectively, with 11 bases between them. The CDR3 spans 15 residues.

The chain joins TRBV5-4 to TRBJ2-7; D ambiguous. Germline V lookup: CDR1 SGHNT, CDR2 YYREEE (reference sequence). Trimming pared 4 bases from V and 0 bases from J, leaving 17 bases between. The CDR3 is made up of 16 amino acids. CDR3 coding DNA: TGTGCCAGCAGCCTATCAACCCGGAGAAGCTCCTACGAGCAGTACTTC. Its translation: CASSLSTRRSSYEQYF.

The V call is TRBV29-1, the J call TRBJ2-7, with D unclear. Trimming stripped 3 bases from V and 0 bases from J, with 3 bases between. Looked up from germline, CDR1 is SQVTM and CDR2 is ANQGSEA. The CDR3 runs to 11 residues. CDR3 in amino acids: CSVEGSYEQYF. CDR3 coding DNA: TGCAGCGTTGAGGGCTCCTACGAGCAGTACTTC.

The chain couples TRBV2 to TRBJ2-1; 7 positions agree with TRBD2. V trimming: 4 bases; J trimming: 2 bases; junction bases outside the gene matches: 5. CDR1 is SNHLY and CDR2 is FYNNEI in the germline V gene. This CDR3 has 15 residues. The CDR3 nucleotides read TGTGCCAGCAGTGTATTACGGGGGGCCTACAATGAGCAGTTCTTC. Translated: CASSVLRGAYNEQFF.